Listed here are 2 T cell receptor beta chains from one sample, sequenced in a study of human T cells and chemical hapten exposure. One entry per CDR3 protein, called by TCRdb with MiXCR from the RACE reads. The repertoire holds some 57,000 distinct CDR3 sequences, with roughly a tenth as singletons. Indicated time point: pre-sensitization, week 0. The treatment is: therapeutic diphenylcyclopropenone sensitization with weekly scalp DPC. The starting material, unfractionated whole blood, was used for total RNA extraction. This specimen was whole blood, taken in connection with sensitization to the hapten diphenylcyclopropenone (DPC). Receptors originate from a woman in her 30s with alopecia areata. Some clones in this sample may be carry-over from other donors' samples.

As to this clonotype: This CDR3 fails to terminate in the conserved phenylalanine or tryptophan, so it likely reflects a read error. The rearrangement joins TRBV6-5 to TRBJ1-4, with 9 bases identical to TRBD1. From germline, CDR1 is MNHEY and CDR2 SVGAGI. Trimming removed 6 bases from V and 7 bases from J; junction bases left unmatched: 6. The CDR3 totals 14 residues. DNA of the CDR3: TGTGCCAGCAGCGAACAGGGGGCAAGTGAAAAACTGTTTTTG. Amino acid sequence: CASSEQGASEKLFL.

This clonotype appeared many times. V and J are TRBV28 and TRBJ2-7; D uncertain. Germline V gene data show CDR1 as MDHEN and CDR2 as SYDVKM. This CDR3 spans 11 amino acids. Trimming took 8 bases from V and 2 from J, leaving 7 bases between them. The CDR3 nucleotides read TGTGCCAGCTCTCAACCCTACGAGCAGTACTTC. Protein: CASSQPYEQYF.